Listed here are 32 T cell receptor beta chains from one sample, sequenced in a study of T cell repertoires in cytomegalovirus infection. No antigens are known for them. Via MiXCR, TCRdb re-called the reads, giving one row per CDR3 protein. Here the sample spans 700,000 to 850,000 distinct CDR3 sequences, roughly 33% being singletons. The starting material was cultured CD8+ T cells from PBMCs, obtained from culture after CMV antigen stimulation. The receptors shown here come from a human donor in good health (CMV status not recorded). Some clones in this sample may be carry-over from other donors' samples.

This clonotype occurred a few times. The V and J genes are TRBV19 and TRBJ1-1; D might be TRBD1 (6 bases). Germline V gene sequence: CDR1 LNHDA, CDR2 SQIVND (reference sequence). V shed 8 bases and J shed 7 bases, with 11 bases lying between them. The CDR3 loop spans 11 amino acids. The CDR3 DNA is TGTGCCAGTGGGGGCAGGGATGAAGCTTTCTTT. Its translation: CASGGRDEAFF.

The chain couples TRBV13 to TRBJ1-5; no clear D gene. V shed 5 bases and J shed 0 bases, with 14 bases lying between them. Germline CDR1 is PRHDT and CDR2 is FYEKMQ (reference sequence). CDR3 length: 16 amino acids. The CDR3 protein is CASSLGGSDSNQPQHF. The CDR3 bases are TGTGCCAGCAGCCTCGGCGGGAGCGATAGCAATCAGCCCCAGCATTTT. Using reference TRBV13 and TRBJ1-5 for the parts outside the CDR3, the full variable domain is AAGVIQSPRHLIKEKRETATLKCYPIPRHDTVYWYQQGPGQDPQFLISFYEKMQSDKGSIPDRFSAQQFSDYHSELNMSSLELGDSALYFCASSLGGSDSNQPQHFGDGTRLSIL.

This chain joins TRBV15 and TRBJ2-1, with a weak D call TRBD2 (5 bases). Germline assignment: CDR1 LNHNV and CDR2 YYDKDF (reference sequence). V lost 8 bases to trimming and J lost 10 bases, with 15 bases between them. The CDR3 runs 12 residues. The CDR3 DNA sequence: TGTGCCACCCCGGGATTGGGTGGGGAGCAGTTCTTC. It translates to CATPGLGGEQFF.

This clonotype was detected ten times or more. This chain connects TRBV7-2 to TRBJ2-2; unclear D gene. This CDR3 has 13 residues. The germline V gene encodes CDR1 SGHTA and CDR2 FQGNSA. Trimming removed 4 bases at V and 3 bases at J, with 6 bases between. In DNA form, the CDR3 reads TGTGCCAGCAGCTCGCAGCACACCGGGGAGCTGTTTTTT. Translation gives CASSSQHTGELFF.

The rearrangement uses TRBV4-1 and TRBJ2-3, with 10 bases that match TRBD1. Per germline, CDR1 MGHRA and CDR2 YSYEKL. V lost 1 base and J lost 6; bases outside the gene matches: 4. The CDR3 sequence is 15 residues long. In nucleotides, the CDR3 is TGCGCCAGCAGCCAAGGACAGGGGGCTTGGGATACGCAGTATTTT. This gives the protein CASSQGQGAWDTQYF.

This clonotype was seen a handful of times. The CDR3 here is CASSSRDYQETQYF. The CDR3 DNA follows: TGTGCCAGTAGTTCCCGGGACTACCAAGAGACCCAGTACTTC. This chain connects TRBV19 to TRBJ2-5; TRBD2 might be the D (6 bases). The V end lost 5 bases, the J end lost 0 bases, and 10 bases lay between the germline ends. Germline V gene data show CDR1 as LNHDA and CDR2 as SQIVND (reference sequence). The CDR3 length is 14 residues.

The table lists this clonotype with a few counts. The chain is built from TRBV4-1 and TRBJ2-7; 9 nucleotides match TRBD2. This CDR3 is 14 amino acids long. Losses at the gene ends were 1 base for V and 5 bases for J; bases not matched to a gene: 3. Germline CDR1 MGHRA, CDR2 YSYEKL. CDR3: CASSQGPSGNEQYF. The CDR3 nucleotides are TGCGCCAGCAGCCAAGGGCCTAGCGGGAACGAGCAGTACTTC.

The V and J genes are TRBV4-1 and TRBJ1-2, with TRBD1 matching 10 bases. J lost 3 bases, V lost 0 bases, and 4 bases had no gene match. CDR1 and CDR2 from the germline V gene are MGHRA and YSYEKL. The CDR3 runs to 16 residues. CDR3 loop: CASSQDGTGVYYGYTF. The CDR3 bases are TGCGCCAGCAGCCAAGATGGGACAGGGGTTTACTATGGCTACACCTTC.

This clonotype was counted between two and nine times. The chain is built from TRBV6-6 and TRBJ2-1, with a possible D match to TRBD2 (5 bases). Trimming took off 6 bases at V and 0 bases at J, with 18 bases between the two ends. The CDR3 extends over 17 amino acids. Germline CDR1 MNHNY, CDR2 SVGAGI (reference sequence). Here the CDR3 reads CASSPGIYLSSYNEQFF. CDR3 in DNA: TGTGCCAGCAGCCCGGGAATCTACCTTAGCTCCTACAATGAGCAGTTCTTC.

The rearrangement uses TRBV12-3 or TRBV12-4 and TRBJ2-5; D remains unclear. This CDR3 region has 14 residues. The V and J ends lost 3 bases and 5 bases respectively, with 13 bases between them. As DNA, the CDR3 is TGTGCCAGCAGTTTCTGGGAAGACGGGGAGACCCAGTACTTC. Protein product: CASSFWEDGETQYF.

A few counts support this clonotype. The chain couples TRBV14 to TRBJ2-3; no reliable D call. There are 14 residues in the CDR3. Germline values: CDR1 SGHDN, CDR2 FVKESK. The germline V and J ends were trimmed by 3 bases and 2 bases, with 9 bases remaining between them. In DNA, the CDR3 is TGTGCCAGCAGCCACCGGGTTGCCACAGATACGCAGTATTTT. It codes for CASSHRVATDTQYF.

With regard to this clonotype: This may come from a read error, since a much larger clone is one base off. CDR3: CASSLAVAGATDMQYF. The CDR3 coding sequence is TGTGCCAGCAGCTTAGCGGTAGCGGGGGCCACAGATATGCAGTATTTT. The chain uses TRBV7-8 and TRBJ2-3, with 9 positions matching TRBD2. The CDR3 runs to 16 residues. Germline V gene lookup returns CDR1 SGHVS and CDR2 FQNEAQ.

This clonotype was detected only a few times. The chain joins TRBV7-9 to TRBJ2-1, with D perhaps TRBD1 (6 bases). The CDR3 extends over 13 amino acids. V was clipped by 4 bases and J by 8 bases, with 12 bases between them. CDR1 and CDR2 from the germline V gene are SEHNR and FQNEAQ (reference sequence). The CDR3 loop reads CASSSQGRDEQFF. The CDR3 DNA reads as TGTGCCAGCAGCTCGCAGGGGCGGGATGAGCAGTTCTTC.

The V call is TRBV9, the J call TRBJ1-1; 10 positions match TRBD1. The CDR3 runs 13 residues. Germline V gene data show CDR1 as SGDLS and CDR2 as YYNGEE. The V gene end was trimmed by 3 bases and the J gene end by 8 bases; junction bases not matched to a gene: 4. CDR3 DNA: TGTGCCAGCAGCGGACGGACAGGGGGGGAAGCTTTCTTT. Amino acids: CASSGRTGGEAFF.

This chain connects TRBV11-3 to TRBJ2-7; TRBD2 agrees at 13 bases. Germline V CDR1 and CDR2: SGHNT, YENEEA. The CDR3 totals 16 residues. V shed 4 bases, J shed 6 bases, and the junction held 9 bases outside the gene matches. The CDR3 protein is CASSSRTSGGPLEQYF. The DNA for the CDR3 is TGTGCCAGCAGCTCCAGGACTAGCGGGGGCCCCCTCGAGCAGTACTTC. Variable domain in full (rest from reference TRBV11-3 and TRBJ2-7): EAGVVQSPRYKIIEKKQPVAFWCNPISGHNTLYWYLQNLGQGPELLIRYENEEAVDDSQLPKDRFSAERLKGVDSTLKIQPAELGDSAVYLCASSSRTSGGPLEQYFGPGTRLTVT.

The chain has TRBV14 and TRBJ2-1; D might be TRBD2 (5 bases). Trimming cost V 6 bases and J 9 bases, with 18 bases left between them. This CDR3 comprises 14 residues. Germline V gene sequence: CDR1 SGHDN, CDR2 FVKESK. CDR3 sequence (DNA): TGTGCCAGCAGTCCACTAGGGCTTGGAGCTGAGCAGTTCTTC. Its translation: CASSPLGLGAEQFF.

V usage is TRBV6-2 or TRBV6-3 and J usage is TRBJ1-5; D unresolved. The CDR3 extends over 16 amino acids. Germline V gene sequence: CDR1 MNHEY, CDR2 SVGEGT. Trimming pared 7 bases from V and 2 bases from J, leaving 18 bases between. The CDR3 nucleotides read TGTGCCAGCACCACAATTCGAGGATCGGGCAATCAGCCCCAGCATTTT. Encoded protein: CASTTIRGSGNQPQHF.

This clonotype was seen only a few times. The rearrangement uses TRBV11-3 and TRBJ2-2; 7 nucleotides line up with TRBD1. Losses at the gene ends were 5 bases for V and 5 bases for J; bases not matched to a gene: 8. This CDR3 has 15 residues. CDR1 and CDR2 from the germline V gene are SGHNT and YENEEA. Here the CDR3 reads CASSPGTVKTGELFF. In DNA, the CDR3 is TGTGCCAGCAGCCCCGGGACAGTTAAAACCGGGGAGCTGTTTTTT.

The V gene is TRBV6-6, the J gene TRBJ2-1; 9 bases map to TRBD1. This CDR3 region has 15 residues. Losses at the gene ends were 5 bases for V and 5 bases for J; bases not matched to a gene: 7. In germline, CDR1 is MNHNY, CDR2 SVGAGI (reference sequence). CDR3 DNA: TGTGCCAGCAGTAACCACAGGGGGCGCGACAATGAGCAGTTCTTC. Translating gives CASSNHRGRDNEQFF.

This clonotype was seen a handful of times. The CDR3 sequence: CASSEYFQGPSTDTQYF. CDR3 in DNA: TGTGCCAGCAGTGAATATTTCCAGGGACCAAGCACAGATACGCAGTATTTT. This sequence joins TRBV25-1 and TRBJ2-3; D is possibly TRBD1 or TRBD2 (5 bases each). This CDR3 comprises 17 residues. V lost 0 bases and J 0 bases, leaving 13 bases between the germline ends. Germline V CDR1 and CDR2: MGHDK, SYGVNS. Together with reference TRBV25-1 and TRBJ2-3, the CDR3 gives the full variable domain: EADIYQTPRYLVIGTGKKITLECSQTMGHDKMYWYQQDPGMELHLIHYSYGVNSTEKGDLSSESTVSRIRTEHFPLTLESARPSHTSQYLCASSEYFQGPSTDTQYFGPGTRLTVL.

The rearrangement joins TRBV14 to TRBJ1-2, with D hard to call. V dropped 4 bases and J dropped 6 bases, with 21 bases sitting between them. Germline V lookup: CDR1 SGHDN, CDR2 FVKESK. The CDR3 length is 16 residues. The CDR3 DNA reads TGTGCCAGCAGCCTTCGACACGGTGGAAGGGAGAATGGCTACACCTTC. Translated, it gives CASSLRHGGRENGYTF.

This clonotype was recorded a few times. The chain uses TRBV13 and TRBJ2-7, with 13 nucleotides matching TRBD2. Trimming cost V 1 base and J 3 bases; bases outside gene matches: 12. This CDR3 is 19 amino acids long. Germline V lookup: CDR1 PRHDT, CDR2 FYEKMQ (reference sequence). CDR3 protein: CASSLAPQGTSGVDYEQYV. As DNA, the CDR3 is TGTGCCAGCAGCTTAGCCCCACAAGGGACTAGCGGGGTAGACTACGAGCAGTACGTC.

This clonotype was detected only a few times. The genes are TRBV2 and TRBJ2-7; D uncertain. Trimming removed 3 bases from V and 2 bases from J, with 8 bases in between. The V gene's germline CDR1 is SNHLY and CDR2 FYNNEI. The CDR3 totals 13 residues. CDR3 amino acids: CASSDGWTYEQYF. In DNA form, the CDR3 reads TGTGCCAGCAGTGATGGTTGGACCTACGAGCAGTACTTC. The full variable domain, rest sourced from reference TRBV2 and TRBJ2-7, is EPEVTQTPSHQVTQMGQEVILRCVPISNHLYFYWYRQILGQKVEFLVSFYNNEISEKSEIFDDQFSVERPDGSNFTLKIRSTKLEDSAMYFCASSDGWTYEQYFGPGTRLTVT.

This clonotype turned up a few times. The chain joins TRBV7-6 to TRBJ2-2, with a tentative D call TRBD1 (5 bases). CDR3 length: 15 amino acids. CDR1 and CDR2 from the germline V gene are SGHVS and FNYEAQ. V was pared by 1 base and J by 4 bases, with 10 bases between. DNA of the CDR3: TGTGCCAGCAGCTTAGGGACAAGGGGCACCGGGGAGCTGTTTTTT. Translation: CASSLGTRGTGELFF.

The chain employs TRBV5-6 and TRBJ2-4; D is perhaps TRBD2 (6 bases). The CDR3 sequence is 15 residues long. The germline V gene encodes CDR1 SGHDT and CDR2 YYEEEE. Deletions cut 4 bases from V and 3 bases from J, with 14 bases between. The CDR3 spells CASSGVGGSKNIQYF. The DNA of the CDR3 is TGTGCCAGCAGCGGCGTCGGGGGAAGCAAAAACATTCAGTACTTC. The whole variable domain, remainder taken from reference TRBV5-6 and TRBJ2-4, is DAGVTQSPTHLIKTRGQQVTLRCSPKSGHDTVSWYQQALGQGPQFIFQYYEEEERQRGNFPDRFSGHQFPNYSSELNVNALLLGDSALYLCASSGVGGSKNIQYFGAGTRLSVL.

The chain carries TRBV5-1 and TRBJ1-4; 8 bases are shared with TRBD1. This CDR3 spans 15 amino acids. Germline V gene sequence: CDR1 SGHRS, CDR2 YFSETQ. V shed 3 bases, J shed 8 bases, and the junction held 9 bases outside the gene matches. The CDR3 spells CASSWEGQVGEKLFF. As DNA, the CDR3 is TGCGCCAGCAGCTGGGAGGGACAGGTCGGCGAAAAACTGTTTTTT.

V is TRBV29-1 and J is TRBJ2-1; 9 nucleotides line up with TRBD2. Per germline, CDR1 SQVTM and CDR2 ANQGSEA. J gave up 1 base and V 3 bases, and 7 bases lay outside the gene matches. The length of the CDR3 is 16 residues. CDR3 DNA sequence: TGCAGCGTTGAGGGGGTCCTAGCGGGGTCCTACAATGAGCAGTTCTTC. This encodes CSVEGVLAGSYNEQFF.

The genes are TRBV4-3 and TRBJ2-1, with 8 nucleotides matching TRBD2. After removal of 1 base from V and 9 bases from J, the junction contained 11 bases not matched to a gene. Germline V gene lookup returns CDR1 LGHNA and CDR2 YSLEER. The CDR3 sequence is 16 residues long. CDR3 amino acids: CASSQVGTGTRVEQFF. The CDR3 nucleotides are TGCGCCAGCAGCCAAGTTGGGACCGGGACTAGGGTTGAGCAGTTCTTC.

Details on this clonotype: Relative to the germline gene, one junction end is altered; a read error may explain this. The rearrangement joins TRBV7-6 to TRBJ2-5; D remains unclear. The CDR3 length is 13 residues. Germline CDR1 and CDR2: SGHVS and FNYEAQ. For the CDR3, the DNA is TGTGTCAGCAGCTCCTCGGCGTGGGAGACCCAGTACTTC. Residues: CVSSSSAWETQYF.

Only a few counts were recorded for this clonotype. The V call is TRBV19, the J call TRBJ1-5; D unclear. The CDR3 sequence is 14 residues long. V dropped 8 bases and J dropped 3 bases, with 14 bases sitting between them. The germline V gene encodes CDR1 LNHDA and CDR2 SQIVND (reference sequence). The DNA for the CDR3 is TGTGCCAGTCAAGGTCTGGGGTTCAATCAGCCCCAGCATTTT. The encoded protein is CASQGLGFNQPQHF.

V gene TRBV9 combines with J gene TRBJ1-2; D unclear. The CDR3 spans 16 residues. Germline assignment: CDR1 SGDLS and CDR2 YYNGEE. Trimming stripped 0 bases from V and 5 bases from J, with 17 bases between. This CDR3 is CASSVATTGSPYGYTF. CDR3 DNA sequence: TGTGCCAGCAGCGTAGCTACGACGGGGAGTCCTTATGGCTACACCTTC.

This clonotype was detected a few times. The chain uses TRBV6-5 and TRBJ1-2; D not resolved. Trimming removed 0 bases at V and 6 bases at J, with 17 bases between. This CDR3 region has 16 residues. Germline V CDR1 and CDR2: MNHEY, SVGAGI. In nucleotides, the CDR3 is TGTGCCAGCAGTTACTCGGTTGTGGGCTACCGCAATGGCTACACCTTC. Translated, it gives CASSYSVVGYRNGYTF.